This T cell receptor (beta chain) emerged from a study of T cell responses to AZD1222 COVID-19 vaccine. Study-level results: It should be noted that donors were predominantly white British and more often female, and clonal diversity was possibly underestimated. Seropositive status at baseline applied to only 5 to 7 AZD1222 recipients.

With V trimmed by 6 bases and J by 5 bases, 1 base remained unmatched. There are 14 residues in the CDR3. The germline gives CDR1 MNHEY, CDR2 SVGAGI. Produced via immunoSEQ multiplex PCR; TCRdb's table is partial and in-frame only. This sample has about 110,000 clones, with around nine tenths found just once. A word on this clone: Its antigen is unknown.

Sequencing was performed on peripheral blood, taken on day 0 of MenACWY control vaccination. This receptor was taken from an adult in good health. The V gene is TRBV6-5, the J gene TRBJ2-2; 12 nucleotides align to TRBD1. The CDR3 DNA sequence: TGTGCCAGCAGGGGACAGGGGGCGACCGGGGAGCTGTTTTTT. Amino acid sequence: CASRGQGATGELFF.